This passage covers 11 T cell receptor beta chains from one sample sequenced in a study of blood T cell repertoires in COVID-19. Profiled with immunoSEQ multiplex PCR; TCRdb holds only in-frame clones, not every one. The data hold 140,000 to 150,000 clones, with approximately 80% observed a single time. The sequenced material came from peripheral blood. The receptors derive from a man in his 70s who had recovered from COVID-19.

The chain combines TRBV29-1 with TRBJ1-2; D is perhaps TRBD1 (6 bases). V gave up 3 bases and J gave up 0 bases, with 17 bases separating them. This CDR3 comprises 16 residues. Germline V gene sequence: CDR1 SQVTM, CDR2 ANQGSEA. The CDR3 loop is CSVDEGNRVPNYGYTF. For the CDR3, the DNA is TGCAGCGTTGACGAGGGCAACAGGGTTCCTAACTATGGCTACACCTTC.

V gene TRBV5-1 combines with J gene TRBJ2-7; D is undetermined. The germline V gene encodes CDR1 SGHRS and CDR2 YFSETQ. The CDR3 has 13 residues. V dropped 0 bases and J dropped 5 bases, with 9 bases sitting between them. CDR3 coding DNA: TGCGCCAGCAGCTTGGAAGCGCTCAACGAGCAGTACTTC. Translating it yields CASSLEALNEQYF. Full variable domain (outside the CDR3, taken from reference TRBV5-1 and TRBJ2-7): KAGVTQTPRYLIKTRGQQVTLSCSPISGHRSVSWYQQTPGQGLQFLFEYFSETQRNKGNFPGRFSGRQFSNSRSEMNVSTLELGDSALYLCASSLEALNEQYFGPGTRLTVT.

V usage is TRBV21-1 and J usage is TRBJ1-6; whether TRBD1, the table's D call, matches the DNA was not checked. TRBV21-1 is classified as a pseudogene. The CDR3 length is 17 residues. CDR3 sequence: CASSLGQGMDYNSPLHF. CDR3 sequence (DNA): TGTGCCAGCAGCCTCGGACAGGGAATGGACTATAATTCACCCCTCCACTTT.

V is TRBV18 and J is TRBJ2-5, with 8 bases aligning to TRBD1. CDR1 and CDR2 from the germline V gene are KGHSH and LQKENI. CDR3 length: 16 amino acids. Germline trimming cut 3 bases from V and 5 bases from J; bases unmatched to any gene: 11. The chain's CDR3 is CASSPLGQGSYETQYF. CDR3 DNA sequence: TGTGCCAGCTCACCCCTCGGACAGGGCAGCTACGAGACCCAGTACTTC.

The rearrangement uses TRBV4-1 and TRBJ2-1, with TRBD2 matching over 8 bases. Germline values: CDR1 MGHRA, CDR2 YSYEKL. This CDR3 is 15 amino acids long. The ends lost 7 bases at V and 8 bases at J; junction bases unmatched: 13. The DNA of the CDR3 is TGCGCCAGCAAACCTATCGCGGGAGGTGCGGATGAGCAGTTCTTC. Translation: CASKPIAGGADEQFF.

The chain has TRBV9 and TRBJ2-1, with 7 bases fitting TRBD2. The CDR3 totals 16 residues. Germline CDR1 is SGDLS and CDR2 is YYNGEE. Trimming cost V 0 bases and J 2 bases; bases outside gene matches: 5. The CDR3 region is CASSVDQAGTYNEQFF. The CDR3 DNA sequence: TGTGCCAGCAGCGTAGATCAAGCGGGGACCTACAATGAGCAGTTCTTC. Full variable domain (missing parts from reference TRBV9 and TRBJ2-1): DSGVTQTPKHLITATGQRVTLRCSPRSGDLSVYWYQQSLDQGLQFLIQYYNGEERAKGNILERFSAQQFPDLHSELNLSSLELGDSALYFCASSVDQAGTYNEQFFGPGTRLTVL.

The chain links TRBV7-9 to TRBJ1-1; D perhaps matches TRBD1 (5 bases). The CDR3 contains 13 residues. In germline, CDR1 is SEHNR, CDR2 FQNEAQ (reference sequence). V was shortened by 5 bases and J by 5 bases, with 12 bases between the two germline ends. CDR3: CASSQKGVTEAFF. CDR3 coding DNA: TGTGCCAGCAGCCAGAAAGGGGTTACTGAAGCTTTCTTT. Looking up the rest from reference TRBV7-9 and TRBJ1-1 gives the full variable domain: DTGVSQNPRHKITKRGQNVTFRCDPISEHNRLYWYRQTLGQGPEFLTYFQNEAQLEKSRLLSDRFSAERPKGSFSTLEIQRTEQGDSAMYLCASSQKGVTEAFFGQGTRLTVV.

This chain connects TRBV3-1 (or the pseudogene TRBV3-2) to TRBJ2-5; TRBD2 matches at 9 bases. The CDR3 runs 14 residues. Trimming removed 4 bases from V and 4 bases from J; junction bases left unmatched: 4. Germline loops: CDR1 LGHDT, CDR2 YNNKEL (reference sequence). The CDR3 bases are TGTGCCAGCAGCCGAGCGGGAGGAGCAGAGACCCAGTACTTC. Its protein product is CASSRAGGAETQYF.

This chain joins TRBV12-3 or TRBV12-4 and TRBJ1-3; D might be TRBD1 (5 bases). The CDR3 covers 13 residues. Deletions cut 5 bases from V and 6 bases from J, with 11 bases between. The DNA for the CDR3 is TGTGCCAGCAGTCGGACACACGCAAACACCATATATTTT. It yields the protein CASSRTHANTIYF.

The V and J genes are TRBV5-1 and TRBJ2-3, with D unresolved. This CDR3 has 14 amino acids. V lost 3 bases and J lost 1, with 9 bases in between. CDR1 SGHRS and CDR2 YFSETQ come from the germline V gene. CDR3 region: CASSSASGTDTQYF. The CDR3 DNA sequence: TGCGCCAGCAGCTCCGCATCAGGCACAGATACGCAGTATTTT.

Here the CDR3 reads CASPPRNTGELFF. In DNA, the CDR3 is TGTGCCAGCCCTCCCCGGAACACCGGGGAGCTGTTTTTT. V and J are TRBV7-9 and TRBJ2-2; D uncertain. Between the trimmed V and J ends, which lost 8 bases and 1 base, there was a span of 8 bases. The CDR3 has 13 amino acids. Germline V gene lookup returns CDR1 SEHNR and CDR2 FQNEAQ (reference sequence).